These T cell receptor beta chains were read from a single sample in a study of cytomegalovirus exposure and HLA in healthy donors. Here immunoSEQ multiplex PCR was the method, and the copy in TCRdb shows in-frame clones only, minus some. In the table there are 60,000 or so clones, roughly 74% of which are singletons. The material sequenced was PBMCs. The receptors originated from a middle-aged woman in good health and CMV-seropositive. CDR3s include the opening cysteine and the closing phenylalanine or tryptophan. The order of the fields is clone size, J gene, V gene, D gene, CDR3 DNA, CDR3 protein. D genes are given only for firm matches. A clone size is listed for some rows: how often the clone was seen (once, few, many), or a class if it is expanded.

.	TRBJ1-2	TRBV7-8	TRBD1	TGTGCCAGCAGCCCCGGGACAGGGGGGTTCAACTATGGCTACACCTTC	CASSPGTGGFNYGYTF
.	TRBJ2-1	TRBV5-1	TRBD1	TGCGCCAGCAGCTCGGACCCGGGACAGGGGGCCTATGAGCAGTTCTTC	CASSSDPGQGAYEQFF
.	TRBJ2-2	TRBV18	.	TGTGCCAGCTCACCGTCTCCGAGGACTAACACCGGGGAGCTGTTTTTT	CASSPSPRTNTGELFF
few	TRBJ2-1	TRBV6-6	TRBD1	TGTGCCAGCAGTTGGAAGGGACAGGGCGCTAATGAGCAGTTCTTC	CASSWKGQGANEQFF
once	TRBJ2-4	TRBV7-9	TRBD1	TGTGCCAGCAGCCCCGGACAGGCAGATTCCTTAGCCAAAAACATTCAGTACTTC	CASSPGQADSLAKNIQYF
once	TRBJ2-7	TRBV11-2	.	TGTGCCAGCAGCTTAAGGGTCGGGTTGGACACCTTAGGAGAGCAGTACTTC	CASSLRVGLDTLGEQYF
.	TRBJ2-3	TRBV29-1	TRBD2	TGCAGCGTTGAGGCTGATGGGAGGGACTACACAGATACGCAGTATTTT	CSVEADGRDYTDTQYF
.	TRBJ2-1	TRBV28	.	TGTGCCAGCAGTTTCTTGGTTTACAGCTATTTTTACAATGAGCAGTTCTTC	CASSFLVYSYFYNEQFF
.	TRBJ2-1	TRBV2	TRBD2	TGTGCCAGCAGTGGATCGGGGACTAGCAGGACCCATGAGCAGTTCTTC	CASSGSGTSRTHEQFF
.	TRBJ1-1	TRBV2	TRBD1	TGTGCCAGCAGTGTCCGGACAGGGGGCCTAAACACTGAAGCTTTCTTT	CASSVRTGGLNTEAFF
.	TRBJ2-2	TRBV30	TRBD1	TGTGCCTCTTTGCCGGGACAGGGAAAACCCGGGGAGCTGTTTTTT	CASLPGQGKPGELFF
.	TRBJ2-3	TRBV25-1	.	TGTGCCAGCAGTGAAATGGGGACATATACGCAGTATTTT	CASSEMGTYTQYF
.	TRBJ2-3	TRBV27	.	TGTGCCAGCAGTTTACGGACTAGCACAGATACGCAGTATTTT	CASSLRTSTDTQYF
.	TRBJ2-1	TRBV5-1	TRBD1	TGCGCCAGCAGCGGGGACAGGCTTTACGAGTTCTTC	CASSGDRLYEFF
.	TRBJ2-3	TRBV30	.	TGTGCCTCCAAGGGGGGGGGCCGAACAGATACGCAGTATTTT	CASKGGGRTDTQYF
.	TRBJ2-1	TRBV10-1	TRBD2	TGCGCCAGCAGTGCCCAGCGGGGGGGCTACAATGAGCAGTTCTTC	CASSAQRGGYNEQFF